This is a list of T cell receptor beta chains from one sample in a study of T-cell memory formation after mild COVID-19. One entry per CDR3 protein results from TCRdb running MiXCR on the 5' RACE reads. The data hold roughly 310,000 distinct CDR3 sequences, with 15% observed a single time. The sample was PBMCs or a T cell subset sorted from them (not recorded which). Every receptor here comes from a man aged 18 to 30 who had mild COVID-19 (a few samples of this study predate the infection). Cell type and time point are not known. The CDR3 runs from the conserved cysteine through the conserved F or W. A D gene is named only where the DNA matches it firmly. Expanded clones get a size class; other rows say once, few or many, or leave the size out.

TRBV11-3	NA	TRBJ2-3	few	TGTGCCAGCAGCTTCGGTTGGGGTGCTGGGGCAGATACGCAGTATTTT	CASSFGWGAGADTQYF
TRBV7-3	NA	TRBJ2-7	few	TGTGCCAGCAGCTTACCAGGAGGACAGCACGATCCCTACGAGCAGTACTTC	CASSLPGGQHDPYEQYF
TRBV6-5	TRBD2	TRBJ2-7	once	TGTGCCAGCAGTTACTCGGCTAGCGGGGCCTACGAGCAGTACTTC	CASSYSASGAYEQYF
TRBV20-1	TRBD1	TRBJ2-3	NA	TGCAGTGCTACCAATGGACAGGGCAGCACAGATACGCAGTATTTT	CSATNGQGSTDTQYF
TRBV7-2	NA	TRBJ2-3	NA	TGTGCCAGCAGCATACCTACTAGTGACACAGATACGCAGTATTTT	CASSIPTSDTDTQYF
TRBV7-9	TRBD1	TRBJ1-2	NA	TGTGCCAGCAGGCCGACAGGGGAGAACTATGGCTACACCTTC	CASRPTGENYGYTF
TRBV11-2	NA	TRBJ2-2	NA	TGTGCCAGCAGAAAACTAGGAGACACCGGGGAGCTGTTTTTT	CASRKLGDTGELFF
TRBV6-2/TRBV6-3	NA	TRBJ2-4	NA	TGTGCCAGAAGCCGGGGACTTGCCACGGCCTTC	CARSRGLATAF
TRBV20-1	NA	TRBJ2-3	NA	TGCAGTGCTAGACTTCCGGCCACAGATACGCAGTATTTT	CSARLPATDTQYF
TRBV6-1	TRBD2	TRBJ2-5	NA	TGTGCCAGCAGTGAAGCCACTTGGGGACTAGCGGGGCAAGAGACCCAGTACTTC	CASSEATWGLAGQETQYF
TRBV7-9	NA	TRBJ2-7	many	TGTGCCAGCAGCCCGCGGGTTTACGAGCAGTACTTC	CASSPRVYEQYF
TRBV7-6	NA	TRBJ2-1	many	TGTGCCAGCACCGAAGGGGGAGTTTGGAACAATGAGCAGTTCTTC	CASTEGGVWNNEQFF
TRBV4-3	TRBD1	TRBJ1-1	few	TGCGCCAGCAGCCTACAAGGGGGCGGGGGAAGCCCTGAAGCTTTCTTT	CASSLQGGGGSPEAFF
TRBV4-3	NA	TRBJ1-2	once	TGCGCCAGCATACCCCACGGACAGCCTAACTATGGCTACACCTTC	CASIPHGQPNYGYTF
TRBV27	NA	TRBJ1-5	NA	TGTGCCAGCAGTTCCTCCGGGGGGAATCAGCCCCAGCATTTT	CASSSSGGNQPQHF